The rows below give T cell receptor beta chains drawn from one sample of a study of OX40 agonist ivuxolimab in advanced cancers. TCRdb keeps only in-frame clones here, not all; method: immunoSEQ multiplex PCR. The sample lists fewer than 20,000 clones, about 73% occurring once. Material: CD4+ or CD8+ T cells sorted from blood, obtained in a trial of the OX40 agonist ivuxolimab. The receptors here all came from an adult with an advanced solid tumor such as melanoma, head and neck, liver or kidney cancer. Each CDR3 is given with its conserved first and last residue. D genes are given only for firm matches. Not all rows give a size; the values are once, few, many and, for expanded clones, a class.

j_call v_call d_call clone_size cdr3_aa
TRBJ2-7 TRBV19 - few CASSIRRDHEQYF
TRBJ2-1 TRBV6-5 TRBD2 few CASSSLWSGNHNEQFF
TRBJ1-1 TRBV18 TRBD1 - CASSRLRGQVVTLDTEAFF
TRBJ1-1 TRBV19 TRBD1 - CASRESTGQPEAFF
TRBJ2-5 TRBV7-9 TRBD1 - CASSLSTGEETQYF
TRBJ2-7 TRBV5-5 TRBD1 medium-sized CASTPFSEGQGWAEQYF
TRBJ1-3 TRBV2 - - CASGRDAGSGNTIYF
TRBJ2-1 TRBV9 - few CASSVGEPYNEQFF
TRBJ1-2 TRBV18 TRBD1 - CASSLTDRGTIRLYGYTF
TRBJ2-5 TRBV7-9 TRBD2 - CASSSQGLATRLGGTQYF
TRBJ2-7 TRBV19 TRBD1 - CASSLPTGSEQYF
TRBJ2-4 TRBV2 - - CASIRDGKPHKNIQYF
TRBJ2-5 TRBV19 TRBD1 - CASSSPGQAHQETQYF
TRBJ2-7 TRBV9 TRBD2 - CASSALLAGGTYEQYF
TRBJ2-2 TRBV28 - - CASSQWTAENTGELFF
TRBJ2-7 TRBV18 - - CASSSPPTGTLLYEWQYF
TRBJ2-1 TRBV7-3 - - CASSLGPGEQFF
TRBJ2-5 TRBV21-1 - few CASSKVCLPRETQYF
TRBJ2-6 TRBV10-1 - - CASSERFSGANVLTF
TRBJ2-1 TRBV6-4 TRBD2 - CASSERRAGLAHNEQFF
TRBJ2-1 TRBV5-4 - few CASSLGGLERGNEQFF
TRBJ1-1 TRBV6-1 - - CASSPGRVNGAFF
TRBJ2-1 TRBV4-1 TRBD2 few CASSQDTSATNEQFF
- TRBV2 TRBD2 - CASSENWREGARYEQYF
TRBJ1-5 TRBV19 - few CAVGDSNQPQHF
TRBJ2-7 TRBV7-9 - - CASSLGGKYEQYF
TRBJ2-5 TRBV7-2 TRBD1 - CASSADRGETQYF
TRBJ2-7 TRBV10-2 - - CASTGDYEQYF
TRBJ1-2 TRBV9 TRBD1 few CASSPRTGGNYGYTF
TRBJ1-5 TRBV6-1 - - CASSEPFGSSNQPQHF
TRBJ1-1 TRBV5-4 TRBD1 - CASSRQIDRGNTEAFF
TRBJ2-3 TRBV7-9 - few CASSLLDDSLGGDTQYF
TRBJ2-6 TRBV18 TRBD1 - CASSLRDSPAGSGANVLTF
TRBJ1-5 TRBV6-5 - - CASSYKSNQPQHF
TRBJ1-2 TRBV4-1 - - CASSQDRAGEFGAGYTF